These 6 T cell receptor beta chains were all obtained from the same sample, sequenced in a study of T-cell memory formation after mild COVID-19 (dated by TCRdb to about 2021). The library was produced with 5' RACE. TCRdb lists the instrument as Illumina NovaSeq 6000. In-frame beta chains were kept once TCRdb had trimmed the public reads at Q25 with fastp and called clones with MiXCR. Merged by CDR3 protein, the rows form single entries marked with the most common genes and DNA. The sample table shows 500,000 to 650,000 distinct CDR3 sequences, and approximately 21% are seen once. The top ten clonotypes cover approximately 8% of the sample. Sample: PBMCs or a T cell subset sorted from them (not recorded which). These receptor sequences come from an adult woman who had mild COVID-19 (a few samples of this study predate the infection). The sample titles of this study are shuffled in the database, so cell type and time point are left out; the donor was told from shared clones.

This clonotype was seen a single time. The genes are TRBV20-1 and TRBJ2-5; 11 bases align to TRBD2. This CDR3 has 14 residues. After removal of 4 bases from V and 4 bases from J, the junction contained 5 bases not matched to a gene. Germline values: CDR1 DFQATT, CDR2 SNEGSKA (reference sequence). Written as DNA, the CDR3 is TGCAGTGCTACCCCTAGCGGGGGGAGAGAGACCCAGTACTTC. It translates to CSATPSGGRETQYF.

This chain's CDR3 is CASSLRGLGNTEAFF. DNA of the CDR3: TGCGCCAGCAGCTTGAGGGGGCTGGGGAACACTGAAGCTTTCTTT. V gene TRBV5-1 combines with J gene TRBJ1-1; 7 nucleotides line up with TRBD1. CDR1 SGHRS and CDR2 YFSETQ come from the germline V gene. J lost 1 base, V lost 1 base, and 4 bases had no gene match. This CDR3 comprises 15 residues.

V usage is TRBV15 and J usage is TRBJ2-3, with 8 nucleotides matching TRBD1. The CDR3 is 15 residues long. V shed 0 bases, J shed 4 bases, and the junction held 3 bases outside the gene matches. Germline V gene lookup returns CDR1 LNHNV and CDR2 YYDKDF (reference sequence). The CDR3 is CATSRDRGLADTQYF. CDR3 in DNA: TGTGCCACCAGCAGAGACAGGGGGCTGGCAGATACGCAGTATTTT. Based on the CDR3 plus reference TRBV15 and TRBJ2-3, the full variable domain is DAMVIQNPRYQVTQFGKPVTLSCSQTLNHNVMYWYQQKSSQAPKLLFHYYDKDFNNEADTPDNFQSRRPNTSFCFLDIRSPGLGDTAMYLCATSRDRGLADTQYFGPGTRLTVL.

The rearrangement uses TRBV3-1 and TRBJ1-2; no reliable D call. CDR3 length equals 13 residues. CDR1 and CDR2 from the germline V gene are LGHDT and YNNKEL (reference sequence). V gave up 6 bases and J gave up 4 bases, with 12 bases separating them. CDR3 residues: CASSYGRGYGYTF. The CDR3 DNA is TGTGCCAGCAGTTATGGACGGGGCTATGGCTACACCTTC.

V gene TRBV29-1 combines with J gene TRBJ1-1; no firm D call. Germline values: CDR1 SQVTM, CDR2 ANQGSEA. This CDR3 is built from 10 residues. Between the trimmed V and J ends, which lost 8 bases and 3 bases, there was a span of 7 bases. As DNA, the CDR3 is TGCAGCCACACGGACACTGAAGCTTTCTTT. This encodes CSHTDTEAFF.

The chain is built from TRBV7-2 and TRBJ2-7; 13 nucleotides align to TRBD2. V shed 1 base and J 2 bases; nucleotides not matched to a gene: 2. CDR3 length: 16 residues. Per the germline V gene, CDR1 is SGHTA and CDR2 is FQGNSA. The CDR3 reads CASSLELAGGTYEQYF. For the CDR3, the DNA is TGTGCCAGCAGCTTAGAACTAGCGGGAGGGACCTACGAGCAGTACTTC.